This T cell receptor beta chain came from a study of blood T cell repertoires in COVID-19. Study-wide background: Both acute and convalescent COVID-19 samples were obtained from the United States, Italy and Spain. PBMCs, B-cell-depleted T cells, or T cells provided the cDNA or gDNA that made up the material.

In the original analysis: The assay estimated nucleated cells by amplifying reference gene primers. Using immunoSEQ multiplex PCR, the repertoire was profiled, and TCRdb retains in-frame clones only, with some absent. For V, J and clone size, that table is used; D and trimming come from the DNA. The profile shows around 160,000 clones, about 86% of them singletons. Trimming took off 0 bases at V and 2 bases at J, with 14 bases between the two ends. CDR1 and CDR2 from the germline V gene are SGDLS and YYNGEE. The CDR3 is 16 amino acids. The TCR was taken from a woman older than 75 with acute or convalescent COVID-19. Specimen: peripheral blood. The chain recombines TRBV9 with TRBJ1-2; a possible D gene is TRBD1 (5 bases). The CDR3: CASSVEDRSRNYGYTF. CDR3 nucleotide sequence: TGTGCCAGCAGCGTAGAAGACAGATCAAGAAACTATGGCTACACCTTC.